This T cell receptor (beta chain) emerged from a study of cytomegalovirus exposure and HLA in healthy donors. Use of 60 Vbeta and 13 Jbeta primers characterized the PCR. The method was immunoSEQ multiplex PCR; TCRdb's version includes in-frame clones alone and lacks a portion of them. The listing contains about 140,000 clones. Germline V gene lookup returns CDR1 SGHTA and CDR2 FQGNSA. The CDR3 length is 13 residues. The V end was cut by 1 base, the J end by 9 bases, with 10 bases between. The material sequenced was PBMCs. The source is a man between 35 and 55 years old in good health and CMV-seronegative. The chain links TRBV7-2 to TRBJ1-5; D not resolved. The CDR3 nucleotides are TGTGCCAGCAGCTTAGGCGTGGTCGGGCCCCAGCATTTT. Translation gives CASSLGVVGPQHF.